This T cell receptor (beta chain) was found in a study of T cell changes during pregnancy in multiple sclerosis (dated by TCRdb to 2018 to 2020). For the study in its entirety: In women with multiple sclerosis, the researchers looked at how the T cell repertoire shifted as pregnancy progressed.

From a lookup of the germline V gene, CDR1 and CDR2 are MNHEY and SVGAGI. Deletion took 0 bases off V and 4 bases off J, with a span of 15 bases between the germline ends. The CDR3 sequence holds 16 residues, the cysteine and phenylalanine included. Here the CDR3 DNA is all that survives: 48 bases in frame from base 1. Regarding this clone: The clone's antigen remains unknown. The sample holds no much larger clone one base away, and base qualities are not on file.

Library generation was performed with the immunoSEQ multiplex PCR assay. In its TCRdb copy, this immuneACCESS table keeps in-frame sequences only and misses some clones. Where compared with another copy, unresolved V genes explain less than half of these, and the others have no known cause. The sample has about 30,000 clones on record, 80% to 90% of them singletons. 6.5% to 7% of the sample is held by the ten biggest clonotypes. The specimen was CD8+ T cells from peripheral blood mononuclear cells, collected in the second trimester of pregnancy. The source of this sequence is a female donor with multiple sclerosis, enrolled in a pregnancy study. The sequence is built from TRBV6-5 and TRBJ1-2, with a tentative D gene TRBD1 over 5 matching bases. CDR3 sequence: CASSYSSGEKTYGYTF. The DNA sequence follows: TGTGCCAGCAGTTACTCCTCGGGGGAAAAAACCTATGGCTACACCTTC.